Listed below are T cell receptor beta chains from one sample, sequenced in a study of cytomegalovirus exposure and HLA in healthy donors. TCRdb keeps only in-frame clones here, not all; method: immunoSEQ multiplex PCR. The table lists about 330,000 clones, about 85% of them singletons. Sequencing used PBMCs. Every receptor here comes from a woman younger than 45 in good health and CMV-seropositive. Both conserved end residues are part of each CDR3. The D gene is left open where the match is weak. The listing skips clone size in some rows; elsewhere it reads once, few, many or a size class.

d_gene: TRBD2; j_gene: TRBJ2-1; v_gene: TRBV2; abundance: NA; CDR3aa: CASSGGWASGGDEQFF; CDR3nt: TGTGCCAGCAGTGGAGGCTGGGCTAGCGGGGGGGATGAGCAGTTCTTC
d_gene: TRBD2; j_gene: TRBJ2-1; v_gene: TRBV4-3; abundance: once; CDR3aa: CASSPRPSGDRGSYNEQFF; CDR3nt: TGCGCCAGCAGCCCTCGACCTAGCGGGGACCGAGGCTCCTACAATGAGCAGTTCTTC
d_gene: NA; j_gene: TRBJ2-1; v_gene: TRBV25-1; abundance: NA; CDR3aa: CASSARGIEQFF; CDR3nt: TGTGCCAGCAGTGCTCGGGGTATCGAGCAGTTCTTC
d_gene: TRBD1; j_gene: TRBJ2-1; v_gene: TRBV11-3; abundance: once; CDR3aa: CASSPHGQGDTNEQFF; CDR3nt: TGTGCCAGCAGCCCCCATGGACAGGGAGACACGAATGAGCAGTTCTTC
d_gene: NA; j_gene: TRBJ1-5; v_gene: TRBV30; abundance: NA; CDR3aa: CAWSWEGGQPQHF; CDR3nt: TGTGCCTGGAGTTGGGAGGGAGGTCAGCCCCAGCATTTT
d_gene: TRBD1; j_gene: TRBJ1-2; v_gene: TRBV11-3; abundance: NA; CDR3aa: CASSSGQVLYGYTF; CDR3nt: TGTGCCAGCAGCTCAGGACAGGTCCTCTATGGCTACACCTTC
d_gene: TRBD1; j_gene: TRBJ1-2; v_gene: TRBV9; abundance: NA; CDR3aa: CASSAVLTGYYGYTF; CDR3nt: TGTGCCAGCAGCGCAGTCCTGACAGGGTACTATGGCTACACCTTC
d_gene: NA; j_gene: TRBJ2-7; v_gene: TRBV27; abundance: NA; CDR3aa: CASSFLEGPYEQYF; CDR3nt: TGTGCCAGCAGTTTTCTGGAGGGGCCCTACGAGCAGTACTTC
d_gene: NA; j_gene: TRBJ2-7; v_gene: TRBV5-4; abundance: NA; CDR3aa: CASSLPGYPYEQYF; CDR3nt: TGTGCCAGCAGCTTGCCGGGTTACCCCTACGAGCAGTACTTC
d_gene: TRBD2; j_gene: TRBJ2-3; v_gene: TRBV30; abundance: NA; CDR3aa: CAWSVLRTSGITDTQYF; CDR3nt: TGTGCCTGGAGTGTACTCCGGACTAGCGGGATCACAGATACGCAGTATTTT
d_gene: TRBD2; j_gene: TRBJ2-1; v_gene: TRBV6-5; abundance: NA; CDR3aa: CASSYVAGDYEQFF; CDR3nt: TGTGCCAGCAGTTACGTAGCGGGGGACTATGAGCAGTTCTTC
d_gene: TRBD1; j_gene: TRBJ2-7; v_gene: TRBV4-3; abundance: once; CDR3aa: CASSHHRQGAYEQYF; CDR3nt: TGCGCCAGCAGCCACCATCGACAGGGGGCTTACGAGCAGTACTTC
d_gene: TRBD1; j_gene: TRBJ2-7; v_gene: TRBV11-2; abundance: NA; CDR3aa: CASSSGTGVYEQYF; CDR3nt: TGTGCCAGCAGCTCCGGGACAGGAGTATACGAGCAGTACTTC
d_gene: NA; j_gene: TRBJ1-1; v_gene: TRBV7-3; abundance: NA; CDR3aa: CASSLRQNTEAFF; CDR3nt: TGTGCCAGCAGCTTAAGGCAGAACACTGAAGCTTTCTTT